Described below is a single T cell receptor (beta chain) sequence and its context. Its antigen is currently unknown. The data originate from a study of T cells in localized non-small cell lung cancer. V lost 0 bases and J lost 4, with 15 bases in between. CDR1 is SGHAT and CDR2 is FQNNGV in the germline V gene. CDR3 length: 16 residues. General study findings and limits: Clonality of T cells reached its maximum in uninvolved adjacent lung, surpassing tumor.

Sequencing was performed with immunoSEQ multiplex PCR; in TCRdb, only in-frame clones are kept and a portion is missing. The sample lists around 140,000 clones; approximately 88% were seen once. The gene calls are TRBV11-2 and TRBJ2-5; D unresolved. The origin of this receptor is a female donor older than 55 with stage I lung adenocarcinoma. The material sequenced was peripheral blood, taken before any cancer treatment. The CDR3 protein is CASSLDSLRFRETQYF. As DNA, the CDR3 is TGTGCCAGCAGCTTAGACTCCCTCAGGTTTCGAGAGACCCAGTACTTC.